These 22 T cell receptor beta chains came from one sample sequenced in a study of T cell responses to AZD1222 COVID-19 vaccine. Sequencing used immunoSEQ multiplex PCR; TCRdb keeps in-frame clones, though not all of them. The table shows roughly 100,000 clones, with over 75% occurring only once. This sample comprised peripheral blood, obtained on day 0 of AZD1222 vaccination. The receptors here all came from an adult in good health.

The V gene is TRBV10-3, the J gene TRBJ2-3; D not resolved. This CDR3 is built from 13 residues. Between the trimmed V and J ends, which lost 6 bases and 4 bases, there was a span of 11 bases. Germline V lookup: CDR1 ENHRY, CDR2 SYGVKD. DNA for the CDR3: TGTGCCATCAGGGGATTGGGCGCAGATACGCAGTATTTT. Translation gives CAIRGLGADTQYF.

The V and J genes are TRBV5-1 and TRBJ1-2; D gene uncertain. The ends were cut back, 0 bases at V and 11 bases at J, with 11 bases in the middle. Looked up from germline, CDR1 is SGHRS and CDR2 is YFSETQ. The CDR3 length is 12 residues. CDR3 loop: CASSLDDNPYTF. The CDR3, as DNA: TGCGCCAGCAGCTTGGATGACAACCCATACACCTTC.

The chain has TRBV10-3 and TRBJ2-3; 9 nucleotides align to TRBD2. The CDR3 is made up of 15 amino acids. Germline V lookup: CDR1 ENHRY, CDR2 SYGVKD. The V gene end was trimmed by 5 bases and the J gene end by 3 bases; junction bases not matched to a gene: 6. The CDR3 region has the DNA TGTGCCATCAGTCCCCCTAGCGGGGTAACAGATACGCAGTATTTT. Its translation: CAISPPSGVTDTQYF.

Remarks on this clone: Distinct nucleotide sequences in the sample also encode this CDR3. The chain uses TRBV6-6 and TRBJ2-6; TRBD1 is a possible D gene (6 bases). This CDR3 region has 15 residues. Germline CDR1 MNHNY, CDR2 SVGAGI (reference sequence). The V end was cut by 5 bases, the J end by 4 bases, with 12 bases between. This chain's CDR3 is CASSLTGSGANVLTF. The DNA of the CDR3 is TGTGCCAGCAGTCTTACAGGGTCCGGGGCCAACGTCCTGACTTTC.

This clone was counted once. The J gene is TRBJ2-5, the V gene TRBV4-1, with D unresolved. The germline V gene encodes CDR1 MGHRA and CDR2 YSYEKL. Trimming stripped 0 bases from V and 2 bases from J, with 7 bases between. The CDR3 length is 14 residues. The CDR3 bases are TGCGCCAGCAGCCAAGACGCAGGTCAAGAGACCCAGTACTTC. Translation: CASSQDAGQETQYF.

V usage is TRBV3-1 (or the pseudogene TRBV3-2) and J usage is TRBJ2-5, with a possible D match to TRBD2 (6 bases). The CDR3 is 14 amino acids. Germline V gene data show CDR1 as LGHDT and CDR2 as YNNKEL (reference sequence). Trimming removed 1 base at V and 3 bases at J, with 9 bases between. The CDR3 loop is CASSQGWGEETQYF. CDR3 coding DNA: TGTGCCAGCAGCCAAGGATGGGGGGAAGAGACCCAGTACTTC.

CDR3 sequence (DNA): TGTGCCAGCAGTTTATTCGGGGGGCGTGGGCAGGGAAACACCATATATTTT. The encoded protein is CASSLFGGRGQGNTIYF. The rearrangement uses TRBV27 and TRBJ1-3; tentative D call: TRBD1 (6 bases). The germline CDR1 and CDR2 sequences are MNHEY and SMNVEV (reference sequence). V lost 1 base and J lost 4, with 17 bases in between. The CDR3 contains 17 residues.

The rearrangement links TRBV10-1 to TRBJ2-7, with 7 bases identical to TRBD1. The CDR3 length is 16 residues. CDR1 WNHNN and CDR2 SYGVQD come from the germline V gene (reference sequence). The V and J ends lost 0 bases and 5 bases, in that order; junction bases with no gene match: 10. The DNA for the CDR3 is TGCGCCAGCAGTGAGTCTAGATCAGGGGGTTTTGACGAGCAGTACTTC. Translating gives CASSESRSGGFDEQYF.

The chain couples TRBV28 to TRBJ2-5; 10 positions agree with TRBD2. The V and J ends lost 5 bases and 5 bases, in that order; junction bases with no gene match: 20. Germline V gives CDR1 MDHEN, CDR2 SYDVKM. The CDR3 loop spans 19 amino acids. DNA of the CDR3: TGTGCCAGCAGTGCTCCACAGGGGAAAAGCGGGAGGGCAGGGGAGACCCAGTACTTC. Its protein product is CASSAPQGKSGRAGETQYF.

The genes are TRBV28 and TRBJ2-5, with D possibly called TRBD1 or TRBD2 (5 bases each). Trimming shortened V by 3 bases and J by 2 bases, and 16 bases separated the two germline ends. There are 16 residues in the CDR3. CDR1 is MDHEN and CDR2 is SYDVKM in the germline V gene. Written as DNA, the CDR3 is TGTGCCAGCAGTTTTTCAAGGAAGGGACGACAAGAGACCCAGTACTTC. Amino acid sequence: CASSFSRKGRQETQYF.

This chain connects TRBV28 to TRBJ2-7; D is perhaps TRBD1 (6 bases). V was pared by 5 bases and J by 2 bases, with 10 bases between. Germline CDR1 and CDR2: MDHEN and SYDVKM. CDR3 length: 13 residues. As DNA, the CDR3 is TGTGCCAGCAGTATGACAGGACCCTACGAGCAGTACTTC. The encoded protein is CASSMTGPYEQYF.

The rearrangement links TRBV19 to TRBJ2-2; D is possibly TRBD2 (5 bases). Trimming cost V 3 bases and J 5 bases, with 10 bases left between them. This CDR3 is 14 amino acids long. Germline CDR1 LNHDA, CDR2 SQIVND (reference sequence). DNA of the CDR3: TGTGCCAGTAGTATCGACCGGGGAACCGGGGAGCTGTTTTTT. Protein sequence: CASSIDRGTGELFF.

V usage is TRBV24-1 and J usage is TRBJ1-2, with D maybe TRBD1 (5 bases). Trimming left V 7 bases short and J 8 bases short, with 10 bases between. The CDR3 runs 11 residues. Germline-derived CDR1 and CDR2 are KGHDR and SFDVKD. In DNA form, the CDR3 reads TGTGCCACCAGCTCTCCAGGGGGCTACACCTTC. This translates into CATSSPGGYTF.

This clone was observed a single time. V usage is TRBV2 and J usage is TRBJ1-3, with D uncertain. V shed 3 bases and J shed 1 base, with 4 bases lying between them. The CDR3 loop spans 13 amino acids. Per the germline V gene, CDR1 is SNHLY and CDR2 is FYNNEI. The DNA of the CDR3 is TGTGCCAGCAGTGATAAGTCTGGAAACACCATATATTTT. This sequence encodes CASSDKSGNTIYF.

The chain uses TRBV29-1 and TRBJ2-6; no reliable D call. The germline V and J ends were trimmed by 4 bases and 1 base, with 5 bases remaining between them. Germline CDR1 is SQVTM and CDR2 is ANQGSEA. The CDR3 covers 13 residues. The CDR3 here is CSVAGSGANVLTF. The CDR3 coding sequence is TGCAGCGTTGCCGGGTCTGGGGCCAACGTCCTGACTTTC.

The rearrangement links TRBV7-6 to TRBJ1-1; the match to TRBD1 covers 11 bases. The CDR3 spans 18 residues. The V gene's germline CDR1 is SGHVS and CDR2 FNYEAQ. The V gene end was trimmed by 5 bases and the J gene end by 6 bases; junction bases not matched to a gene: 17. The CDR3 nucleotides read TGTGCCAGCAGCCTTAATCACCCGGGACAGGGGGTCTTTCCTGAAGCTTTCTTT. Amino acids: CASSLNHPGQGVFPEAFF.

The rearrangement uses TRBV27 and TRBJ1-1; tentative D call: TRBD1 (5 bases). Germline V gene sequence: CDR1 MNHEY, CDR2 SMNVEV (reference sequence). Trimming removed 3 bases at V and 1 base at J, with 21 bases between. CDR3 length: 18 amino acids. The CDR3 nucleotides read TGTGCCAGCAGTTTTGGGAGACAGTCCCCCGGAGGGAACACTGAAGCTTTCTTT. Its protein is CASSFGRQSPGGNTEAFF.

Note on this clone: Within the sample, other DNA sequences also encode this same CDR3. V is TRBV19 and J is TRBJ1-2; D is uncertain. The V gene's germline CDR1 is LNHDA and CDR2 SQIVND (reference sequence). The length of the CDR3 is 12 residues. The V end was cut by 3 bases, the J end by 6 bases, with 8 bases between. The CDR3 DNA is TGTGCCAGTAGTATCGGTGGGGATGGCTACACCTTC. Amino acids: CASSIGGDGYTF.

The V call is TRBV5-1, the J call TRBJ1-1; TRBD1 aligns across 11 bases. Trimming at V came to 3 bases and at J to 1 base, leaving 5 bases not matched to a gene. The CDR3 extends over 16 amino acids. The V gene's germline CDR1 is SGHRS and CDR2 YFSETQ. The CDR3 loop is CASSWTGGLPNTEAFF. DNA of the CDR3: TGCGCCAGCAGCTGGACAGGGGGCCTTCCGAACACTGAAGCTTTCTTT.

V and J are TRBV27 and TRBJ2-5, with D tentatively TRBD1 or TRBD2 (5 bases each). V dropped 7 bases and J dropped 5 bases, with 20 bases sitting between them. The CDR3 spans 15 residues. The germline CDR1 and CDR2 sequences are MNHEY and SMNVEV (reference sequence). The CDR3 sequence is CASNPTRGASETQYF. CDR3 nucleotide sequence: TGTGCCAGCAATCCTACCAGAGGGGCGAGTGAGACCCAGTACTTC.

This sequence joins TRBV6-5 and TRBJ2-1, with 7 bases identical to TRBD1. Germline loops: CDR1 MNHEY, CDR2 SVGAGI. This CDR3 comprises 16 residues. After removal of 2 bases from V and 0 bases from J, the junction contained 4 bases not matched to a gene. CDR3 amino acids: CASSYLQGSSYNEQFF. For the CDR3, the DNA is TGTGCCAGCAGTTACCTACAGGGGAGCTCCTACAATGAGCAGTTCTTC.

V gene TRBV6-7 combines with J gene TRBJ2-4; D not certain. TRBV6-7 is given ORF status, its function remaining uncertain. The CDR3 consists of 16 residues. V lost 5 bases and J 3 bases, leaving 17 bases between the germline ends. For the CDR3, the DNA is TGTGCCAGCAGTCACCGCACGGACGCGAGCAAAAACATTCAGTACTTC. This encodes CASSHRTDASKNIQYF.